What follows are 25 T cell receptor beta chains derived from one specimen sequenced in a study of blood T cells in healthy people across ages. Through a sample-barcoded 5' primer and a J-beta primer mix, a second PCR was run for roughly 6 to 11 cycles. TCRdb reanalysed the 5' RACE reads using MiXCR and keeps one entry per CDR3 protein. The repertoire has roughly 730,000 distinct CDR3 sequences, roughly three fifths of them found once; the top ten carry roughly 24%. Sample: blood. Receptor source: a middle-aged man in good health.

The rearrangement uses TRBV7-6 and TRBJ1-2, with D maybe TRBD1 (6 bases). Trimming pared 4 bases from V and 3 bases from J, leaving 9 bases between. Germline CDR1 reads SGHVS; CDR2 reads FNYEAQ. This CDR3 has 13 amino acids. CDR3 loop: CASSSQGDYGYTF. The CDR3 DNA reads as TGTGCCAGCAGCTCACAGGGAGACTATGGCTACACCTTC.

The gene calls are TRBV20-1 and TRBJ2-2; TRBD1 matches 8 bases. In germline, CDR1 is DFQATT, CDR2 SNEGSKA (reference sequence). J lost 5 bases, V lost 1 base, and 6 bases had no gene match. The CDR3 loop spans 15 amino acids. The CDR3 spells CSARGGQARTGELFF. The CDR3 DNA is TGCAGTGCTAGAGGGGGACAGGCACGGACCGGGGAGCTGTTTTTT.

This chain joins TRBV6-2 or TRBV6-3 and TRBJ1-5, with a tentative D call TRBD1 (6 bases). Germline values: CDR1 MNHEY, CDR2 SVGEGT. The V gene lost 5 bases and the J gene lost 6 bases, with 20 bases spanning the gap. The CDR3 totals 16 residues. The CDR3 DNA reads as TGTGCCAGCAGTGATACTGCAGGGGTTTCGGGTCAGCCCCAGCATTTT. As protein: CASSDTAGVSGQPQHF.

V gene TRBV7-9 combines with J gene TRBJ2-7, with 13 positions matching TRBD2. Trimming cost V 7 bases and J 4 bases; bases outside gene matches: 7. Germline values: CDR1 SEHNR, CDR2 FQNEAQ (reference sequence). CDR3 length equals 15 residues. The CDR3 loop reads CASTEWGLAGYEQYF. The CDR3 nucleotides read TGTGCCAGCACCGAGTGGGGACTAGCGGGGTACGAGCAGTACTTC. Complete variable domain (other parts from reference TRBV7-9 and TRBJ2-7): DTGVSQNPRHKITKRGQNVTFRCDPISEHNRLYWYRQTLGQGPEFLTYFQNEAQLEKSRLLSDRFSAERPKGSFSTLEIQRTEQGDSAMYLCASTEWGLAGYEQYFGPGTRLTVT.

This clonotype appeared a few times. The V gene is TRBV20-1, the J gene TRBJ2-7; D not certain. The germline CDR1 and CDR2 sequences are DFQATT and SNEGSKA (reference sequence). CDR3 length: 14 amino acids. V was shortened by 0 bases and J by 2 bases, with 11 bases between the two germline ends. CDR3 in DNA: TGCAGTGCTAGAGATCAACACGCCCCCTACGAGCAGTACTTC. This sequence encodes CSARDQHAPYEQYF.

This clonotype occurred once. This sequence joins TRBV28 and TRBJ1-6, with a tentative D call TRBD1 (6 bases). The CDR3 loop spans 15 amino acids. Germline CDR1 is MDHEN and CDR2 is SYDVKM. V was pared by 4 bases and J by 4 bases, with 11 bases between. Written as DNA, the CDR3 is TGTGCCAGCAGTTGGGAGGACAGATATAATTCACCCCTCCACTTT. Translating gives CASSWEDRYNSPLHF.

The chain is built from TRBV7-2 and TRBJ1-1; perhaps TRBD1 as D (5 bases). Germline CDR1 and CDR2: SGHTA and FQGNSA. Trimming stripped 5 bases from V and 5 bases from J, with 18 bases between. The CDR3 length is 15 residues. Written as DNA, the CDR3 is TGTGCCAGCAGCCAGCGGGACCGGCCGGGGACTGAAGCTTTCTTT. Translating it yields CASSQRDRPGTEAFF.

There are a few counts of this clonotype. The V and J genes are TRBV20-1 and TRBJ2-1; the D gene is possibly TRBD2 (6 bases). The CDR3 sequence is 15 residues long. The germline CDR1 and CDR2 sequences are DFQATT and SNEGSKA (reference sequence). V gave up 2 bases and J gave up 2 bases, with 13 bases separating them. DNA for the CDR3: TGCAGTGCTAGATGGCGGGAAGGTACCTACAATGAGCAGTTCTTC. It translates to CSARWREGTYNEQFF.

This clonotype has more than one count but fewer than ten. The chain recombines TRBV7-2 with TRBJ2-7, with 8 bases that match TRBD2. CDR3 length: 15 residues. The ends lost 5 bases at V and 2 bases at J; junction bases unmatched: 8. The V gene's germline CDR1 is SGHTA and CDR2 FQGNSA. The CDR3 bases are TGTGCCAGCAGCCAAGGACTAGCTCGGACCTACGAGCAGTACTTC. Protein: CASSQGLARTYEQYF.

This chain connects TRBV14 to TRBJ1-6; 10 nucleotides line up with TRBD1. Germline V gene data show CDR1 as SGHDN and CDR2 as FVKESK. J gave up 5 bases and V 0 bases, and 10 bases lay outside the gene matches. The CDR3 spans 19 residues. For the CDR3, the DNA is TGTGCCAGCAGCCAAGATAACATTAGACAGGGGGCGAATAATTCACCCCTCCACTTT. Translated: CASSQDNIRQGANNSPLHF.

The gene calls are TRBV4-3 and TRBJ2-7; D uncertain. This CDR3 has 13 amino acids. Trimming pared 0 bases from V and 12 bases from J, leaving 15 bases between. Germline V gene data show CDR1 as LGHNA and CDR2 as YSLEER. The CDR3 region has the DNA TGCGCCAGCAGCCAAGAAACCGACGGACCTCCGTACTTC. Translation gives CASSQETDGPPYF.

This clonotype came up a few times. The chain couples TRBV4-2 to TRBJ2-3; 14 bases map to TRBD2. This CDR3 is built from 16 residues. V lost 4 bases and J lost 5; bases outside the gene matches: 5. The germline V gene encodes CDR1 LGHNA and CDR2 YNFKEQ. The CDR3 reads CASSPGLAGELDTQYF. In nucleotides, the CDR3 is TGTGCCAGCAGCCCGGGACTAGCGGGGGAGTTAGATACGCAGTATTTT.

The V gene is TRBV24-1, the J gene TRBJ2-1; D possibly corresponds to TRBD2 (6 bases). With 10 bases removed from V and 9 bases from J, the gap between germline ends came to 21 bases. Germline assignment: CDR1 KGHDR and CDR2 SFDVKD. The CDR3 contains 14 residues. CDR3 nucleotide sequence: TGTGCCACACAGTACGGGACTTCCTCCAGTGAGCAGTTCTTC. Protein sequence: CATQYGTSSSEQFF.

The gene calls are TRBV2 and TRBJ2-5, with 9 bases that match TRBD2. This CDR3 contains 12 residues. Germline-derived CDR1 and CDR2 are SNHLY and FYNNEI. V gave up 8 bases and J gave up 5 bases; unmatched junction bases: 3. The CDR3: CASRSGSETQYF. The CDR3, as DNA: TGTGCCAGCCGTAGCGGGAGTGAGACCCAGTACTTC.

The chain carries TRBV7-2 and TRBJ2-1; 11 positions match TRBD2. CDR3 length: 17 amino acids. The germline V gene encodes CDR1 SGHTA and CDR2 FQGNSA. The V gene end was trimmed by 0 bases and the J gene end by 11 bases; junction bases not matched to a gene: 12. CDR3: CASSLAPSSGRSYKQFF. The CDR3 coding sequence is TGTGCCAGCAGCTTAGCGCCTTCTAGCGGGAGGTCCTATAAGCAGTTCTTC.

This clonotype occurred many times. The chain uses TRBV3-1 and TRBJ2-3; D unresolved. CDR1 LGHDT and CDR2 YNNKEL come from the germline V gene (reference sequence). V was cut by 0 bases and J by 11 bases, with 12 bases left in between. CDR3 length equals 13 residues. This CDR3 reads CASSQDRRMMQYF. The CDR3 bases are TGTGCCAGCAGCCAAGATAGAAGAATGATGCAGTATTTT.

This clonotype came up once. The gene calls are TRBV14 and TRBJ2-5; D gene uncertain. Trimming took off 4 bases at V and 5 bases at J, with 17 bases between the two ends. Germline CDR1 and CDR2: SGHDN and FVKESK. The CDR3 is 15 amino acids. The CDR3 sequence: CASSPGRVYSETQYF. The CDR3 DNA reads TGTGCCAGCAGCCCTGGACGGGTTTACTCCGAGACCCAGTACTTC.

V gene TRBV12-3 or TRBV12-4 combines with J gene TRBJ1-1; D is perhaps TRBD1 (5 bases). V was pared by 7 bases and J by 6 bases, with 18 bases between. The CDR3 totals 14 residues. CDR3 region: CASTVGQTNPEAFF. CDR3 nucleotides: TGTGCCAGCACCGTCGGACAAACTAACCCTGAAGCTTTCTTT.

The chain employs TRBV28 and TRBJ2-1; no reliable D call. Germline V lookup: CDR1 MDHEN, CDR2 SYDVKM. V was shortened by 6 bases and J by 9 bases, with 12 bases between the two germline ends. The CDR3 contains 12 residues. CDR3 in DNA: TGTGCCAGCAGCACACTATGGGGTGAGCAGTTCTTC. Translating gives CASSTLWGEQFF.

This chain connects TRBV15 to TRBJ2-5; no definite D call. Germline V gene data show CDR1 as LNHNV and CDR2 as YYDKDF (reference sequence). CDR3 size: 15 residues. V gave up 0 bases and J gave up 3 bases, with 11 bases separating them. The CDR3 here is CATSRDRLREETQYF. The CDR3 DNA follows: TGTGCCACCAGCAGAGATAGACTTCGTGAAGAGACCCAGTACTTC.

This sequence joins TRBV11-3 and TRBJ2-1; 12 nucleotides agree with TRBD2. The V and J ends lost 2 bases and 6 bases, in that order; junction bases with no gene match: 8. The CDR3 covers 17 residues. CDR1 and CDR2 from the germline V gene are SGHNT and YENEEA. CDR3 loop: CASSLYNLAGGRNEQFF. In DNA form, the CDR3 reads TGTGCCAGCAGCTTATATAATCTAGCGGGAGGGCGCAATGAGCAGTTCTTC.

V is TRBV6-5 and J is TRBJ2-1, with D tentatively TRBD2 (6 bases). Trimming cost V 5 bases and J 11 bases, with 16 bases left between them. The CDR3 spans 13 residues. The V gene's germline CDR1 is MNHEY and CDR2 SVGAGI. The DNA of the CDR3 is TGTGCCAGCAGTGGGGATAGCGGATGGAAGCAGTTCTTC. This codes for CASSGDSGWKQFF.

In this sample, this clonotype turned up a few times. J is TRBJ2-7 and V is TRBV27; D not resolved. Trimming removed 3 bases from V and 0 bases from J, with 15 bases in between. CDR3 length: 16 residues. Germline CDR1 MNHEY, CDR2 SMNVEV (reference sequence). CDR3 DNA: TGTGCCAGCAGTTTCGGGCGGTCCCTTAACTCCTACGAGCAGTACTTC. Translation gives CASSFGRSLNSYEQYF.

The chain uses TRBV6-1 and TRBJ1-5; possibly TRBD1 for D (5 bases). The length of the CDR3 is 16 residues. Trimming removed 4 bases at V and 4 bases at J, with 17 bases between. Germline V gives CDR1 MNHNS, CDR2 SASEGT. CDR3 amino acids: CASSVTPAGGNQPQHF. The CDR3 nucleotides are TGTGCCAGCAGTGTCACCCCGGCCGGGGGGAATCAGCCCCAGCATTTT.

The chain combines TRBV5-1 with TRBJ2-1; D is possibly TRBD2 (6 bases). Trimming took 8 bases from V and 2 from J, leaving 17 bases between them. The CDR3 is 15 amino acids. The germline gives CDR1 SGHRS, CDR2 YFSETQ. As DNA, the CDR3 is TGCGCCAGTTTGCGGGGCGGGCCTCCCTACAATGAGCAGTTCTTC. Its translation: CASLRGGPPYNEQFF.